The 18 T cell receptor beta chains in this list originate from one sample, sequenced in a study of T cells expressing NK-cell markers. TCRdb re-called the 5' RACE reads; every CDR3 protein appears as one record, without DNA. Its listing shows 350,000 to 400,000 distinct CDR3 sequences. The sample was blood T cells: a sorted CD56 or NKG2C T cell subset, CD4+ or CD8+ T cells, or bulk PBMC T cells (not recorded which). Receptor source: a woman between 45 and 60 years old in good health.

The genes are TRBV12-3 or TRBV12-4 and TRBJ2-2; there is no DNA to check the TCRdb D call of TRBD2. This CDR3 region has 13 residues. The CDR3 loop is CASSLWNTGELFF.

The chain uses TRBV7-2 and TRBJ2-5. This CDR3 has 14 residues. Germline-derived CDR1 and CDR2 are SGHTA and FQGNSA. CDR3 amino acids: CASSPSGGMETQYF.

This rearrangement joins TRBV27 to TRBJ2-7; TCRdb reports TRBD2, a call that lacks DNA to check it against. The CDR3 covers 14 residues. CDR1 and CDR2 from the germline V gene are MNHEY and SMNVEV (reference sequence). CDR3 residues: CASSSLAGSYEQYF.

The rearrangement joins TRBV7-9 to TRBJ2-6; TCRdb names TRBD2, which stays unverified in the absence of DNA. CDR1 and CDR2 (germline): SEHNR, FQNEAQ (reference sequence). This CDR3 has 19 amino acids. CDR3 region: CASSTPELAGVYGANVLTF.

The chain joins TRBV14 to TRBJ2-1; TCRdb picks TRBD2, but there is no DNA to check that call. The CDR3 sequence is 16 residues long. Germline V gene sequence: CDR1 SGHDN, CDR2 FVKESK. The CDR3 loop reads CASSPRLGLAYNEQFF.

J is TRBJ1-5 and V is TRBV4-2; the D gene TCRdb calls, TRBD1, cannot be checked with no DNA. The CDR3 consists of 15 residues. Germline-derived CDR1 and CDR2 are LGHNA and YNFKEQ. CDR3: CASSQEVTGRQPQHF.

This chain uses TRBV4-1 with TRBJ2-2; TCRdb returns TRBD1, unconfirmable since there is no DNA. Germline lookup yields CDR1 MGHRA and CDR2 YSYEKL. CDR3 length: 18 residues. The CDR3 here is CASSQDPGGTSNTGELFF.

The V call is TRBV7-9, the J call TRBJ1-1; the TCRdb D gene call, TRBD1, has no DNA to confirm it. Germline V gene lookup returns CDR1 SEHNR and CDR2 FQNEAQ (reference sequence). The CDR3 length is 15 residues. CDR3 residues: CASSLAGQANTEAFF.

The V gene is TRBV24-1, the J gene TRBJ2-2; without DNA, the TCRdb call of TRBD1 cannot be checked. CDR1 and CDR2 (germline): KGHDR, SFDVKD. The CDR3 has 13 amino acids. The CDR3 region is CATSDRQAPELFF.

The chain has TRBV29-1 and TRBJ2-1. In germline, CDR1 is SQVTM, CDR2 ANQGSEA. The CDR3 contains 12 residues. The CDR3 loop reads CSSAQNYNEQFF.

This chain's CDR3 is CASNPEVGGTGELFF. The gene calls are TRBV5-1 and TRBJ2-2; TCRdb's D call, TRBD1, is unchecked because there is no DNA. The CDR3 is made up of 15 amino acids. In germline, CDR1 is SGHRS, CDR2 YFSETQ.

J is TRBJ1-5 and V is TRBV12-3 or TRBV12-4; TCRdb reports TRBD1, a call that lacks DNA to check it against. The CDR3 is 15 residues long. The CDR3 spells CASSMGGIVDQPQHF.

This chain links TRBV7-9 with TRBJ2-4; the TRBD2 assignment by TCRdb is unverifiable without DNA. CDR1 SEHNR and CDR2 FQNEAQ come from the germline V gene (reference sequence). The CDR3 covers 12 residues. CDR3 residues: CAGRTSGDIQYF. Full variable domain (rest looked up from reference TRBV7-9 and TRBJ2-4): DTGVSQNPRHKITKRGQNVTFRCDPISEHNRLYWYRQTLGQGPEFLTYFQNEAQLEKSRLLSDRFSAERPKGSFSTLEIQRTEQGDSAMYLCAGRTSGDIQYFGAGTRLSVL.

V gene TRBV30 combines with J gene TRBJ2-5; lacking DNA, the TRBD1 call made by TCRdb goes unchecked. This CDR3 contains 13 residues. The germline CDR1 and CDR2 sequences are GTSNPN and SVGIG (reference sequence). CDR3 sequence: CAWTPKGKETQYF. The variable domain in full, completed from reference TRBV30 and TRBJ2-5, reads SQTIHQWPATLVQPVGSPLSLECTVEGTSNPNLYWYRQAAGRGLQLLFYSVGIGQISSEVPQNLSASRPQDRQFILSSKKLLLSDSGFYLCAWTPKGKETQYFGPGTRLLVL.

The chain links TRBV12-3 or TRBV12-4 to TRBJ2-2; TCRdb outputs TRBD1, but without DNA this stays unchecked. This CDR3 region has 14 residues. The CDR3 loop is CASSPDRVTGELFF.

The V and J genes are TRBV27 and TRBJ2-1; TCRdb names TRBD1, which stays unverified in the absence of DNA. Germline lookup yields CDR1 MNHEY and CDR2 SMNVEV (reference sequence). The CDR3 covers 15 residues. The CDR3 is CASSLAGRGHNEQFF.

The chain recombines TRBV5-1 with TRBJ2-2; TCRdb's D gene call, TRBD1, goes unchecked for lack of DNA. The CDR3 extends over 16 amino acids. Germline V CDR1 and CDR2: SGHRS, YFSETQ. CDR3 amino acids: CASSLLRGRNTGELFF.

The CDR3 here is CASSQGLVNSYEQYF. The chain uses TRBV7-2 and TRBJ2-7; as DNA is missing, the TRBD2 call by TCRdb cannot be tested. The CDR3 consists of 15 residues. CDR1 and CDR2 (germline): SGHTA, FQGNSA. The full variable domain, with the rest looked up from reference TRBV7-2 and TRBJ2-7, is GAGVSQSPSNKVTEKGKDVELRCDPISGHTALYWYRQSLGQGLEFLIYFQGNSAPDKSGLPSDRFSAERTGGSVSTLTIQRTQQEDSAVYLCASSQGLVNSYEQYFGPGTRLTVT.